This T cell receptor beta chain is drawn from a study of blood T cells in healthy people across ages. General observations from the study: Among T cells, TCR beta diversity per million cells dropped roughly linearly as age rose.

Through a sample-barcoded 5' primer and a J-beta primer mix, a second PCR was run for about 6 to 11 cycles. A tag from a template-switch adaptor with 12 random nucleotides marked each cDNA molecule. Each CDR3 protein is one row after TCRdb ran MiXCR on the 5' RACE reads. The repertoire holds some 1.5 million distinct CDR3 sequences, with approximately 30% as singletons. In regard to this clonotype: Antigen: not known.

Isolation per sample recovered at least 7 million PBMCs. This CDR3 contains 14 residues. Germline CDR1 DFQATT, CDR2 SNEGSKA (reference sequence). V lost 5 bases, J lost 2 bases, and 3 bases stayed unmatched. This rearrangement joins TRBV20-1 to TRBJ2-1, with 10 positions matching TRBD2. The receptor's source is a woman under 40 in good health. The sequencing input was blood. The CDR3 nucleotides are TGCAGTGCTTTACTAGCGGGGCCCTACAATGAGCAGTTCTTC. Protein product: CSALLAGPYNEQFF.